The clone carrying this T cell receptor (beta chain) has only one observation. The sample comes from a study of blood T cell repertoires in COVID-19. About the study: Acute and convalescent COVID-19 samples came from the United States, Italy and Spain. The analysed material was cDNA or gDNA that came from T cells, B-cell-depleted T cells, or PBMCs.

Original processing notes: Counts of nucleated cells, estimated from reference gene primer amplification, were obtained. Clones were sequenced by immunoSEQ multiplex PCR, and TCRdb holds only the in-frame ones, with some missing. The V and J calls and clone size are taken from that table; D and trimming were inferred from the DNA. The table records hundreds of thousands of clones, 81% of them present only once. The CDR3 contains 17 residues. V gave up 1 base and J gave up 5 bases; unmatched junction bases: 8. CDR1 is SGHDN and CDR2 is FVKESK in the germline V gene. This receptor was taken from an elderly woman with acute or convalescent COVID-19. Sequencing was carried out using peripheral blood. V gene TRBV14 combines with J gene TRBJ2-3; TRBD2 aligns across 11 bases. CDR3 protein: CASSQVSKGLAEDTQYF. As DNA, the CDR3 is TGTGCCAGCAGCCAAGTCTCAAAGGGACTAGCGGAAGATACGCAGTATTTT.